Each of the 5 T cell receptor beta chains below was sequenced from the same sample in a study of blood T cell repertoires in COVID-19. The assay was immunoSEQ multiplex PCR, and TCRdb's table has in-frame clones only and misses some. The sample carries 200,000 or so clones, more than 75% recorded once. The sequenced sample was peripheral blood. These TCRs come from a man aged 45-65 years with acute or convalescent COVID-19.

The chain joins TRBV5-6 to TRBJ1-5; 7 bases match TRBD1. This CDR3 has 15 residues. The J segment lost 5 bases and the V segment lost 0 bases, leaving 5 bases of the junction unmatched. CDR1 and CDR2 from the germline V gene are SGHDT and YYEEEE. CDR3 DNA: TGTGCCAGCAGCTTGGGGGACAGAGAGGATCAGCCCCAGCATTTT. Translating gives CASSLGDREDQPQHF.

CDR3 region: CASSRGGQGARGELFF. CDR3 sequence (DNA): TGTGCCAGTAGTAGAGGAGGACAGGGGGCGCGTGGGGAGCTGTTTTTT. The chain couples TRBV19 to TRBJ2-2; TRBD1 aligns across 11 bases. This CDR3 is 16 amino acids long. The germline gives CDR1 LNHDA, CDR2 SQIVND (reference sequence). J was trimmed by 8 bases and V by 4 bases; bases with no gene match: 9.

This sequence joins TRBV5-1 and TRBJ2-1; 7 bases map to TRBD1. The V gene's germline CDR1 is SGHRS and CDR2 YFSETQ. Trimming cost V 4 bases and J 4 bases; bases outside gene matches: 5. The CDR3 sequence is 14 residues long. The CDR3 DNA sequence: TGCGCCAGCAGCAAGGGACAGAGTTACAATGAGCAGTTCTTC. Protein product: CASSKGQSYNEQFF.

V and J are TRBV2 and TRBJ1-5, with 9 bases lining up with TRBD1. V lost 6 bases to trimming and J lost 4 bases; unmatched junction nucleotides: 7. Germline CDR1 and CDR2: SNHLY and FYNNEI. The CDR3 spans 15 residues. The CDR3 DNA reads TGTGCCAGCAGGACGGGACAGGGAGGAAATCAGCCCCAGCATTTT. Amino acids: CASRTGQGGNQPQHF.

The V gene is TRBV6-6, the J gene TRBJ2-5; 9 bases line up with TRBD1. Germline V CDR1 and CDR2: MNHNY, SVGAGI (reference sequence). This CDR3 has 14 residues. Trimming at V came to 5 bases and at J to 4 bases, leaving 5 bases not matched to a gene. The CDR3 here is CASSGGTGRETQYF. CDR3 in DNA: TGTGCCAGCAGTGGCGGGACAGGGAGAGAGACCCAGTACTTC.